Below are 32 T cell receptor beta chains sequenced from a single sample in a study of CD4 T cells in relation to SARS-CoV-2 and coronaviruses. Their recognized antigens are unknown. Before the COVID-19 pandemic, during about 2010-2018, CD4+ T cells were taken from unexposed donors. CD4+ T cells were isolated from the cells after about 11 days of culture. Some clones are missing from TCRdb's copy, which holds only in-frame ones; the method was immunoSEQ multiplex PCR. The sample consists of approximately 17,000 clones, approximately 80% of them appearing once. The sequenced sample consisted of CD4+ T cells from PBMCs, cultured in vitro. The receptors here all came from a human donor in good health.

This chain's CDR3 is CASSVGAQELTQYF. DNA for the CDR3: TGTGCCAGCAGCGTAGGGGCTCAGGAGCTGACCCAGTACTTC. The chain carries TRBV9 and TRBJ2-5; unclear D gene. Germline assignment: CDR1 SGDLS and CDR2 YYNGEE. This CDR3 is 14 amino acids long. Trimming stripped 0 bases from V and 7 bases from J, with 13 bases between.

This clone came up once. The rearrangement links TRBV28 to TRBJ2-5, with no clear D. V dropped 7 bases and J dropped 2 bases, with 14 bases sitting between them. The CDR3 consists of 14 residues. CDR1 and CDR2 from the germline V gene are MDHEN and SYDVKM. The CDR3 sequence is CASKLSEIQETQYF. The CDR3, as DNA: TGTGCCAGCAAGCTCTCCGAAATACAAGAGACCCAGTACTTC.

This chain links TRBV10-3 with TRBJ1-1; 10 bases are shared with TRBD1. Germline V lookup: CDR1 ENHRY, CDR2 SYGVKD. This CDR3 region has 17 residues. J lost 10 bases, V lost 3 bases, and 17 bases had no gene match. The chain's CDR3 is CAISDVPGQGLSSLAFF. CDR3 DNA sequence: TGTGCCATCAGTGATGTACCGGGACAGGGGCTATCGTCCCTAGCTTTCTTT.

V is TRBV4-2 and J is TRBJ2-6; 7 positions match TRBD1. This CDR3 has 22 amino acids. The J segment lost 0 bases and the V segment lost 4 bases, leaving 21 bases of the junction unmatched. Germline V gene sequence: CDR1 LGHNA, CDR2 YNFKEQ. This CDR3 is CASSPSKPQGISHYSGANVLTF. The CDR3 bases are TGTGCCAGCAGCCCCTCCAAACCACAGGGGATCTCACACTACTCTGGGGCCAACGTCCTGACTTTC.

The V gene is TRBV5-1, the J gene TRBJ2-7, with TRBD2 as a possible D gene (6 bases). Deletions cut 3 bases from V and 5 bases from J, with 6 bases between. The CDR3 spans 11 residues. In germline, CDR1 is SGHRS, CDR2 YFSETQ. CDR3 protein: CASSSGDEQYF. The CDR3 nucleotides read TGCGCCAGCAGCTCGGGAGACGAGCAGTACTTC.

This clone came up once. The chain employs TRBV4-1 and TRBJ1-4; no clear D gene. CDR3 length: 12 amino acids. With 0 bases removed from V and 6 bases from J, the gap between germline ends came to 2 bases. Germline V gene sequence: CDR1 MGHRA, CDR2 YSYEKL. CDR3 DNA sequence: TGCGCCAGCAGCCAAGATTATGAAAAACTGTTTTTT. This codes for CASSQDYEKLFF.

J is TRBJ1-2 and V is TRBV5-1; TRBD1 might be the D (5 bases). Germline loops: CDR1 SGHRS, CDR2 YFSETQ. V lost 0 bases to trimming and J lost 4 bases, with 16 bases between them. There are 16 residues in the CDR3. The CDR3 loop is CASSLGVDSRIYGYTF. The CDR3 DNA reads as TGCGCCAGCAGCTTGGGAGTCGACAGTCGTATCTATGGCTACACCTTC.

The DNA for the CDR3 is TGTGCTAGTGGTGGGGACAGCGGTGAAAAACTGTTTTTT. Protein sequence: CASGGDSGEKLFF. The J gene is TRBJ1-4, the V gene TRBV12-5, with 7 nucleotides matching TRBD1. Germline assignment: CDR1 LGHNT and CDR2 FRNRAP. V shed 5 bases and J 7 bases; nucleotides not matched to a gene: 4. There are 13 residues in the CDR3. Full variable domain (rest looked up from reference TRBV12-5 and TRBJ1-4): DARVTQTPRHKVTEMGQEVTMRCQPILGHNTVFWYRQTMMQGLELLAYFRNRAPLDDSGMPKDRFSAEMPDATLATLKIQPSEPRDSAVYFCASGGDSGEKLFFGSGTQLSVL.

The gene calls are TRBV4-1 and TRBJ1-5; D gene ambiguous. CDR3 length equals 14 residues. The V gene's germline CDR1 is MGHRA and CDR2 YSYEKL. With 0 bases removed from V and 5 bases from J, the gap between germline ends came to 8 bases. CDR3 protein: CASSQEYSYQPQHF. The CDR3 DNA reads as TGCGCCAGCAGCCAAGAATACAGTTATCAGCCCCAGCATTTT.

This chain links TRBV3-1 (or the pseudogene TRBV3-2) with TRBJ1-5; 7 bases line up with TRBD1. The CDR3 consists of 14 residues. Germline assignment: CDR1 LGHDT and CDR2 YNNKEL (reference sequence). V was clipped by 4 bases and J by 5 bases; unmatched bases: 5. Written as DNA, the CDR3 is TGTGCCAGCAGCCGAAACAGGGGCGATCAGCCCCAGCATTTT. It translates to CASSRNRGDQPQHF.

This clone was seen once. The chain carries TRBV10-3 and TRBJ2-5, with 8 nucleotides matching TRBD1. Trimming removed 2 bases from V and 2 bases from J; junction bases left unmatched: 4. Germline assignment: CDR1 ENHRY and CDR2 SYGVKD. The CDR3 spans 15 residues. The CDR3 here is CAISEQTGEQETQYF. CDR3 in DNA: TGTGCCATCAGTGAGCAGACAGGGGAACAAGAGACCCAGTACTTC.

This clone was detected a few times. The J gene is TRBJ1-5, the V gene TRBV20-1, with D hard to call. There are 14 residues in the CDR3. CDR1 is DFQATT, CDR2 SNEGSKA, per germline (reference sequence). The V gene lost 3 bases and the J gene lost 3 bases, with 12 bases spanning the gap. The CDR3 DNA is TGCAGTGCTAGTAAGGACCCCGCCAATCAGCCCCAGCATTTT. It specifies CSASKDPANQPQHF.

V usage is TRBV24-1 and J usage is TRBJ2-7; the match to TRBD1 covers 8 bases. Looked up from germline, CDR1 is KGHDR and CDR2 is SFDVKD. With V trimmed by 7 bases and J by 0 bases, 4 bases remained unmatched. The CDR3 contains 14 residues. Here the CDR3 DNA reads TGTGCCACCAGCAAAGGACAGGGCTCCTACGAGCAGTACTTC. Translated, it gives CATSKGQGSYEQYF.

The gene calls are TRBV12-3 or TRBV12-4 and TRBJ2-5; a weak D match, TRBD1 (5 bases). The germline V and J ends were trimmed by 6 bases and 4 bases, with 9 bases remaining between them. CDR3 length: 12 residues. The chain's CDR3 is CASRLGVETQYF. CDR3 sequence (DNA): TGTGCCAGCAGGCTAGGGGTAGAGACCCAGTACTTC.

This clone was found a few times. The chain carries TRBV2 and TRBJ2-4; D gene unclear. V lost 7 bases to trimming and J lost 1 base, with 8 bases between them. This CDR3 is 13 amino acids long. Germline V gives CDR1 SNHLY, CDR2 FYNNEI. The CDR3 region has the DNA TGTGCCAGCACTACGCGGGCCAAAAACATTCAGTACTTC. Its protein is CASTTRAKNIQYF.

The chain recombines TRBV21-1 with TRBJ2-7; TRBD1, the table's D call, lacks a check against the DNA. TRBV21-1 is described as a pseudogene. The CDR3 length is 16 residues. DNA for the CDR3: TGTGCCAGCAGCAAGAGGGACAGTGGGGACTCCTACGAGCAGTACTTC. Translation: CASSKRDSGDSYEQYF.

The chain couples TRBV30 to TRBJ1-4, with a possible D match to TRBD1 (5 bases). Germline loops: CDR1 GTSNPN, CDR2 SVGIG (reference sequence). The CDR3 has 14 amino acids. The ends were cut back, 2 bases at V and 8 bases at J, with 15 bases in the middle. This CDR3 reads CAWSFRGAGEKLFF. The CDR3, as DNA: TGTGCCTGGAGTTTCCGTGGGGCGGGGGAAAAACTGTTTTTT.

The chain employs TRBV19 and TRBJ2-7; 10 bases line up with TRBD2. The CDR3 totals 14 residues. From germline, CDR1 is LNHDA and CDR2 SQIVND (reference sequence). The V and J ends lost 6 bases and 5 bases, in that order; junction bases with no gene match: 7. CDR3 sequence: CASSRLAGGNEQYF. DNA of the CDR3: TGTGCCAGTAGCCGTTTAGCGGGAGGTAACGAGCAGTACTTC.

The chain carries TRBV2 and TRBJ1-1, with no clear D. V lost 1 base and J lost 2, with 5 bases in between. This CDR3 has 13 residues. Looked up from germline, CDR1 is SNHLY and CDR2 is FYNNEI. The chain's CDR3 is CASSEGGNTEAFF. The CDR3 coding sequence is TGTGCCAGCAGTGAAGGGGGAAACACTGAAGCTTTCTTT.

The genes are TRBV19 and TRBJ2-6, with D possibly matching TRBD1 (5 bases). This CDR3 is 16 amino acids long. CDR1 is LNHDA and CDR2 is SQIVND in the germline V gene (reference sequence). V shed 4 bases and J shed 2 bases, with 12 bases lying between them. The CDR3 DNA is TGTGCCAGTAGTACCAGACAGTTTCCTGGGGCCAACGTCCTGACTTTC. Translation: CASSTRQFPGANVLTF.

The rearrangement links TRBV10-3 to TRBJ2-2; D ambiguous. The V end lost 0 bases, the J end lost 1 base, and 12 bases lay between the germline ends. Germline values: CDR1 ENHRY, CDR2 SYGVKD. The CDR3 length is 17 residues. The CDR3 bases are TGTGCCATCAGTGAGTCGGGTTGGCGGAAGAACACCGGGGAGCTGTTTTTT. This encodes CAISESGWRKNTGELFF.

By proportion, this clone is medium-sized. The CDR3 bases are TGTGCCATCAGTGAAGCGACTAGCAACAATGAGCAGTTCTTC. Amino acid sequence: CAISEATSNNEQFF. The rearrangement links TRBV10-3 to TRBJ2-1; 7 positions match TRBD2. CDR3 length: 14 amino acids. J gave up 5 bases and V 3 bases, and 4 bases lay outside the gene matches. Germline V lookup: CDR1 ENHRY, CDR2 SYGVKD.

This clone has a single count. The chain recombines TRBV21-1 with TRBJ2-2; the table's D call of TRBD2 was not tested on the DNA. TRBV21-1 is assigned pseudogene status. The length of the CDR3 is 15 residues. The CDR3 sequence: CASSAPYENTGELFF. DNA of the CDR3: TGTGCCAGCAGCGCACCCTACGAGAACACCGGGGAGCTGTTTTTT.

The rearrangement joins TRBV7-3 to TRBJ1-1, with a weak D call TRBD1 (6 bases). The CDR3 consists of 14 residues. Germline V CDR1 and CDR2: SGHTA, FQGTGA. The ends were cut back, 3 bases at V and 4 bases at J, with 12 bases in the middle. For the CDR3, the DNA is TGTGCCAGCAGCTTTGATGGAGGGGGCACTGAAGCTTTCTTT. Its protein product is CASSFDGGGTEAFF.

The chain uses TRBV5-4 and TRBJ1-6; the D is unclear. Trimming removed 7 bases at V and 7 bases at J, with 18 bases between. This CDR3 has 15 residues. Germline-derived CDR1 and CDR2 are SGHNT and YYREEE (reference sequence). The CDR3 DNA reads as TGTGCCAGCTCGGGGAGGGTGGCGGGGAATTCACCCCTCCACTTT. It codes for CASSGRVAGNSPLHF.

The chain recombines TRBV11-2 with TRBJ2-5, with TRBD2 matching over 7 bases. The CDR3 extends over 13 amino acids. Germline values: CDR1 SGHAT, CDR2 FQNNGV. After removal of 3 bases from V and 3 bases from J, the junction contained 1 base not matched to a gene. CDR3 sequence reads: CASSFAGEETQYF. As DNA, the CDR3 is TGTGCCAGCAGCTTCGCGGGAGAAGAGACCCAGTACTTC.

The chain combines TRBV24-1 with TRBJ2-1; 15 nucleotides match TRBD2. There are 18 residues in the CDR3. V shed 3 bases, J shed 6 bases, and the junction held 8 bases outside the gene matches. Per germline, CDR1 KGHDR and CDR2 SFDVKD. The CDR3 region has the DNA TGTGCCACCAGTGATCGGACTAGCGGGAGGGCAGGGGGCAATGAGCAGTTCTTC. Protein product: CATSDRTSGRAGGNEQFF.

The rearrangement joins TRBV10-3 to TRBJ2-3; 11 nucleotides align to TRBD2. This CDR3 region has 20 residues. The V segment lost 0 bases and the J segment 4 bases; nucleotides outside the gene matches: 15. Germline CDR1 is ENHRY and CDR2 is SYGVKD. The CDR3 loop is CAISESALGLAGGGADTQYF. CDR3 nucleotide sequence: TGTGCCATCAGTGAGTCGGCCCTCGGGCTAGCGGGAGGTGGGGCAGATACGCAGTATTTT.

The genes are TRBV19 and TRBJ1-1; tentative D call: TRBD1 (5 bases). Between the trimmed V and J ends, which lost 6 bases and 3 bases, there was a span of 11 bases. The germline gives CDR1 LNHDA, CDR2 SQIVND (reference sequence). CDR3 length: 13 residues. CDR3 sequence: CASRDKDDTEAFF. The CDR3 nucleotides read TGTGCCAGTAGGGACAAGGACGACACTGAAGCTTTCTTT. The full variable domain, completed using reference TRBV19 and TRBJ1-1, is DGGITQSPKYLFRKEGQNVTLSCEQNLNHDAMYWYRQDPGQGLRLIYYSQIVNDFQKGDIAEGYSVSREKKESFPLTVTSAQKNPTAFYLCASRDKDDTEAFFGQGTRLTVV.

V and J are TRBV3-1 (or the pseudogene TRBV3-2) and TRBJ1-4; tentative D call: TRBD1 (6 bases). V was clipped by 2 bases and J by 5 bases, with 15 bases between them. In germline, CDR1 is LGHDT, CDR2 YNNKEL (reference sequence). The CDR3 has 16 amino acids. For the CDR3, the DNA is TGTGCCAGCAGCCAAAGGTACGGGGGGCGGAATGAAAAACTGTTTTTT. This encodes CASSQRYGGRNEKLFF.

The rearrangement joins TRBV4-1 to TRBJ2-1; TRBD1 might be the D (5 bases). The V and J ends lost 0 bases and 9 bases respectively, with 12 bases between them. Germline values: CDR1 MGHRA, CDR2 YSYEKL. The CDR3 totals 14 residues. The CDR3 region has the DNA TGCGCCAGCAGCCAAGATTCAGGGTTGACTGAGCAGTTCTTC. Its translation: CASSQDSGLTEQFF.

DNA for the CDR3: TGCGCCAGCAGTGATGCCACTCCAGCGGGAGTTCCCGGGGAGCTGTTTTTT. Its translation: CASSDATPAGVPGELFF. This sequence joins TRBV10-1 and TRBJ2-2, with TRBD2 identical over 8 bases. Trimming removed 3 bases from V and 6 bases from J; junction bases left unmatched: 12. This CDR3 comprises 17 residues. Germline-derived CDR1 and CDR2 are WNHNN and SYGVQD (reference sequence).